The 6 T cell receptor beta chains below all came from one sample that was sequenced in a study of Graves' ophthalmopathy and Graves' hyperthyroidism. Amplifying from RNA transcripts, the study obtained TCR beta CDR3 regions. The first-round RT-PCR employed HTBI primers together with the Qiagen OneStep RT-PCR kit. A multiplex PCR was then performed as the second round. A single record per CDR3 protein comes from TCRdb applying MiXCR to the multiplex PCR reads. Of a few hundred thousand distinct CDR3 sequences in the sample, roughly 15% were seen once. The sample comprised peripheral blood. The receptors originated from a woman younger than 35 with stable Graves' hyperthyroidism.

This clonotype has at least ten counts. The chain employs TRBV11-2 and TRBJ2-5, with a tentative D call TRBD2 (6 bases). The CDR3 has 17 amino acids. Deletions cut 1 base from V and 5 bases from J, with 20 bases between. In germline, CDR1 is SGHAT, CDR2 FQNNGV. The CDR3 bases are TGTGCCAGCAGCTTAGGGGTGGAGGGGAGCTACGGGGAGACCCAGTACTTC. Encoded protein: CASSLGVEGSYGETQYF.

The rearrangement uses TRBV6-1 and TRBJ2-4; 8 nucleotides line up with TRBD1. V gave up 5 bases and J gave up 14 bases; unmatched junction bases: 20. Germline V CDR1 and CDR2: MNHNS, SASEGT. CDR3 length: 16 residues. CDR3 DNA: TGTGCCAGCAGTCGACAGGGGACAGTCCGAGGGGAGACCAAGTACTTC. It is translated as CASSRQGTVRGETKYF.

To note about this clonotype: A read error may explain this, as a much larger clone is one base away. The chain has TRBV5-1 and TRBJ1-2; 12 bases are shared with TRBD1. This CDR3 has 13 amino acids. Germline V gene sequence: CDR1 SGHRS, CDR2 YFSETQ. V shed 7 bases and J 7 bases; nucleotides not matched to a gene: 5. CDR3 in DNA: TGCGCCAGCTGGGGACAGGGGGCAAGTGGCTACACCTTC. It codes for CASWGQGASGYTF. Full variable domain (outside the CDR3, taken from reference TRBV5-1 and TRBJ1-2): KAGVTQTPRYLIKTRGQQVTLSCSPISGHRSVSWYQQTPGQGLQFLFEYFSETQRNKGNFPGRFSGRQFSNSRSEMNVSTLELGDSALYLCASWGQGASGYTFGSGTRLTVV.

The chain joins TRBV11-3 to TRBJ1-1; 7 bases map to TRBD1. With 6 bases clipped from V and 0 bases from J, the junction kept 7 bases outside the gene matches. The germline V gene has CDR1 SGHNT and CDR2 YENEEA. This CDR3 comprises 15 residues. CDR3 region: CASSYRGPMNTEAFF. CDR3 nucleotide sequence: TGTGCCAGCAGTTACAGGGGACCGATGAACACTGAAGCTTTCTTT.

This clonotype occurred many times. This chain connects TRBV2 to TRBJ2-7; 14 bases are shared with TRBD2. Germline V CDR1 and CDR2: SNHLY, FYNNEI. The CDR3 length is 13 residues. Trimming removed 7 bases from V and 12 bases from J; junction bases left unmatched: 8. The CDR3 sequence: CASTGTSGGRRYF. The CDR3 DNA reads as TGTGCCAGCACCGGGACTAGCGGGGGCCGGCGGTACTTC.

This clonotype was detected a few times. The chain links TRBV12-3 or TRBV12-4 to TRBJ1-1; 10 bases line up with TRBD1. The CDR3 length is 18 residues. With V trimmed by 3 bases and J by 4 bases, 14 bases remained unmatched. This chain's CDR3 is CASSFVQGQGFKGTEAFF. The CDR3 DNA reads TGTGCCAGCAGTTTCGTCCAGGGACAGGGGTTTAAAGGCACTGAAGCTTTCTTT.